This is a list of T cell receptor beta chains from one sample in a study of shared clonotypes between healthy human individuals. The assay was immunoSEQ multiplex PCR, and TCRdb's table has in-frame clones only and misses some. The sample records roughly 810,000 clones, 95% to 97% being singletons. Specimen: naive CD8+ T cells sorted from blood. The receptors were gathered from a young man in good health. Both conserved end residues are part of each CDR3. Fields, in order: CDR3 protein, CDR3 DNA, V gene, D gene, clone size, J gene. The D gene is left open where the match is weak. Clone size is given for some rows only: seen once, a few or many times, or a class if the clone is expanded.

CDR3aa: CASSLGSGVGYEQYF
CDR3nt: TGTGCCAGCAGCTTAGGTTCAGGGGTTGGGTACGAGCAGTACTTC
v_gene: TRBV7-8
d_gene: NA
abundance: NA
j_gene: TRBJ2-7

CDR3aa: CASSFRTGEVYGYTF
CDR3nt: TGTGCCAGCAGCTTCCGGACAGGGGAGGTATATGGCTACACCTTC
v_gene: TRBV9
d_gene: TRBD1
abundance: NA
j_gene: TRBJ1-2

CDR3aa: CASSFLPGQGSNTEAFF
CDR3nt: TGTGCCAGCAGTTTTCTACCTGGACAGGGGAGTAACACTGAAGCTTTCTTT
v_gene: TRBV27
d_gene: TRBD1
abundance: NA
j_gene: TRBJ1-1

CDR3aa: CASSQLRDSDRNTGELFF
CDR3nt: TGTGCCAGTAGTCAATTACGGGACAGCGATAGAAACACCGGGGAGCTGTTTTTT
v_gene: TRBV19
d_gene: TRBD1
abundance: NA
j_gene: TRBJ2-2

CDR3aa: CASSRTYYNEQFF
CDR3nt: TGTGCCAGCAGTAGGACATACTACAATGAGCAGTTCTTC
v_gene: TRBV6-5
d_gene: NA
abundance: NA
j_gene: TRBJ2-1

CDR3aa: CASSRGGTSLYEQYF
CDR3nt: TGTGCCAGCAGCAGAGGAGGGACTAGCCTCTACGAGCAGTACTTC
v_gene: TRBV28
d_gene: TRBD2
abundance: NA
j_gene: TRBJ2-7

CDR3aa: CASNSGRTNEKLFF
CDR3nt: TGTGCCAGCAACTCAGGGAGGACTAATGAAAAACTGTTTTTT
v_gene: TRBV28
d_gene: NA
abundance: NA
j_gene: TRBJ1-4

CDR3aa: CASSQRTSGTSYEQYF
CDR3nt: TGCGCCAGCAGCCAACGGACTAGCGGGACCTCCTACGAGCAGTACTTC
v_gene: TRBV4-1
d_gene: TRBD2
abundance: NA
j_gene: TRBJ2-7

CDR3aa: CASSYEGMAKEKLFF
CDR3nt: TGTGCCAGCAGTTACGAGGGTATGGCCAAAGAAAAACTGTTTTTT
v_gene: TRBV6-5
d_gene: NA
abundance: NA
j_gene: TRBJ1-4

CDR3aa: CASSETGMGETQYF
CDR3nt: TGTGCCAGCAGCGAGACAGGGATGGGGGAGACCCAGTACTTC
v_gene: TRBV9
d_gene: TRBD1
abundance: NA
j_gene: TRBJ2-5

CDR3aa: CASSLAEGLIF
CDR3nt: TGTGCCAGCAGCTTAGCGGAGGGCCTAATCTTC
v_gene: TRBV7-2
d_gene: NA
abundance: NA
j_gene: TRBJ2-1

CDR3aa: CASSFNWYNEQFF
CDR3nt: TGTGCCAGCAGCTTTAACTGGTACAATGAGCAGTTCTTC
v_gene: TRBV7-2
d_gene: NA
abundance: NA
j_gene: TRBJ2-1

CDR3aa: CATSRDMGARYEQYF
CDR3nt: TGTGCCACCAGCAGAGATATGGGAGCGAGGTACGAGCAGTACTTC
v_gene: TRBV15
d_gene: NA
abundance: NA
j_gene: TRBJ2-7

CDR3aa: CASSRTGDGFNYGYTF
CDR3nt: TGTGCCAGCAGTCGGACAGGGGATGGGTTTAACTATGGCTACACCTTC
v_gene: TRBV2
d_gene: TRBD1
abundance: once
j_gene: TRBJ1-2

CDR3aa: CASSLGTENIQYF
CDR3nt: TGTGCCAGCAGCTTAGGGACAGAAAACATTCAGTACTTC
v_gene: TRBV7-3
d_gene: TRBD1
abundance: once
j_gene: TRBJ2-4

CDR3aa: CASSIERPGTITPSSYNEQFF
CDR3nt: TGTGCCAGTAGTATAGAAAGGCCCGGGACTATCACTCCTTCCTCCTACAATGAGCAGTTCTTC
v_gene: TRBV19
d_gene: TRBD2
abundance: NA
j_gene: TRBJ2-1

CDR3aa: CASSSSVGFDYEQYF
CDR3nt: TGTGCCAGCAGTTCGAGTGTGGGGTTCGACTACGAGCAGTACTTC
v_gene: TRBV28
d_gene: NA
abundance: NA
j_gene: TRBJ2-7

CDR3aa: CASSEYDWDTQYF
CDR3nt: TGCGCCAGCAGTGAGTACGACTGGGATACGCAGTATTTT
v_gene: TRBV10-1
d_gene: NA
abundance: NA
j_gene: TRBJ2-3

CDR3aa: CASSPPTGWASEQYF
CDR3nt: TGTGCCAGCAGCCCCCCGACAGGGTGGGCATCCGAGCAGTACTTC
v_gene: TRBV7-6
d_gene: TRBD1
abundance: NA
j_gene: TRBJ2-7

CDR3aa: CASSASRGTPYGYTF
CDR3nt: TGTGCCAGCAGCGCCTCCAGGGGGACCCCCTATGGCTACACCTTC
v_gene: TRBV7-9
d_gene: TRBD1
abundance: NA
j_gene: TRBJ1-2

CDR3aa: CASTGEDYGYTF
CDR3nt: TGTGCCAGCACAGGGGAGGACTATGGCTACACCTTC
v_gene: TRBV6-6
d_gene: NA
abundance: NA
j_gene: TRBJ1-2

CDR3aa: CATRDTSGRSGSTDTQYF
CDR3nt: TGCGCCACAAGGGATACTAGCGGGAGGTCTGGTAGTACAGATACGCAGTATTTT
v_gene: TRBV4-1
d_gene: TRBD2
abundance: NA
j_gene: TRBJ2-3

CDR3aa: CASSEFQLNSYEQYF
CDR3nt: TGTGCCAGCAGTGAATTTCAGCTGAACTCCTACGAGCAGTACTTC
v_gene: TRBV6-1
d_gene: NA
abundance: NA
j_gene: TRBJ2-7

CDR3aa: CAWSVQGRTEAFF
CDR3nt: TGTGCCTGGAGTGTACAGGGTAGGACTGAAGCTTTCTTT
v_gene: TRBV30
d_gene: NA
abundance: NA
j_gene: TRBJ1-1

CDR3aa: CASSFLWTGTSYEQYF
CDR3nt: TGTGCCAGCAGCTTCCTTTGGACGGGGACTTCCTACGAGCAGTACTTC
v_gene: TRBV5-5
d_gene: NA
abundance: NA
j_gene: TRBJ2-7

CDR3aa: CASSPWGASAEDTQYF
CDR3nt: TGTGCCAGCAGTCCCTGGGGGGCCTCGGCTGAAGATACGCAGTATTTT
v_gene: TRBV27
d_gene: NA
abundance: NA
j_gene: TRBJ2-3

CDR3aa: CASSPRSGSADEQFF
CDR3nt: TGTGCCAGCAGCCCCCGAAGCGGTTCTGCGGATGAGCAGTTCTTC
v_gene: TRBV11-3
d_gene: NA
abundance: NA
j_gene: TRBJ2-1

CDR3aa: CASSVGLRVWDEQYF
CDR3nt: TGTGCCAGCAGCGTTGGGCTCAGGGTTTGGGACGAGCAGTACTTC
v_gene: TRBV7-2
d_gene: NA
abundance: NA
j_gene: TRBJ2-7

CDR3aa: CSVLFLDGETQYF
CDR3nt: TGCAGCGTTCTTTTTCTCGACGGGGAGACCCAGTACTTC
v_gene: TRBV29-1
d_gene: NA
abundance: NA
j_gene: TRBJ2-5

CDR3aa: CASSLGGAQPQHF
CDR3nt: TGTGCCAGCAGCTTGGGGGGCGCCCAGCCCCAGCATTTT
v_gene: TRBV7-9
d_gene: NA
abundance: NA
j_gene: TRBJ1-5

CDR3aa: CASSPITGELFF
CDR3nt: TGTGCCAGCAGCCCAATTACCGGGGAGCTGTTTTTT
v_gene: TRBV27
d_gene: NA
abundance: NA
j_gene: TRBJ2-2

CDR3aa: CASSLRGGSGNEQFF
CDR3nt: TGCGCCAGCAGCTTGAGAGGGGGCTCAGGTAATGAGCAGTTCTTC
v_gene: TRBV5-1
d_gene: TRBD1
abundance: once
j_gene: TRBJ2-1

CDR3aa: CASELGGEAYEQYF
CDR3nt: TGTGCCAGCGAGTTGGGGGGGGAAGCCTACGAGCAGTACTTC
v_gene: TRBV28
d_gene: TRBD2
abundance: NA
j_gene: TRBJ2-7

CDR3aa: CAISAFGPGSSYEQYF
CDR3nt: TGTGCCATCAGTGCCTTTGGTCCGGGAAGCTCCTACGAGCAGTACTTC
v_gene: TRBV10-3
d_gene: NA
abundance: NA
j_gene: TRBJ2-7

CDR3aa: CASSQITGAEISEQYF
CDR3nt: TGCGCCAGCAGCCAAATTACAGGGGCGGAAATCTCCGAGCAGTACTTC
v_gene: TRBV4-1
d_gene: TRBD1
abundance: NA
j_gene: TRBJ2-7

CDR3aa: CASSLAGTEYTDTQYF
CDR3nt: TGTGCCAGCAGCTTAGCCGGGACAGAGTACACAGATACGCAGTATTTT
v_gene: TRBV7-9
d_gene: TRBD1
abundance: NA
j_gene: TRBJ2-3

CDR3aa: CASSLGFRRGANTGELFF
CDR3nt: TGTGCCAGCAGCTTAGGTTTTCGGAGAGGGGCGAACACCGGGGAGCTGTTTTTT
v_gene: TRBV7-2
d_gene: NA
abundance: NA
j_gene: TRBJ2-2

CDR3aa: CATSRGTGSDEQYF
CDR3nt: TGTGCCACCAGCAGAGGGACAGGGTCCGACGAGCAGTACTTC
v_gene: TRBV15
d_gene: TRBD1
abundance: NA
j_gene: TRBJ2-7

CDR3aa: CASSLYRVTYEQYF
CDR3nt: TGTGCCAGCAGCTTATATCGAGTCACCTACGAGCAGTACTTC
v_gene: TRBV7-2
d_gene: NA
abundance: once
j_gene: TRBJ2-7

CDR3aa: CASSLASLVDTQYF
CDR3nt: TGTGCCAGCAGCTTAGCGAGCCTGGTAGATACGCAGTATTTT
v_gene: TRBV7-9
d_gene: NA
abundance: NA
j_gene: TRBJ2-3

CDR3aa: CASSPPGGGNEQYF
CDR3nt: TGTGCCAGCTCACCACCGGGTGGCGGGAACGAGCAGTACTTC
v_gene: TRBV18
d_gene: NA
abundance: NA
j_gene: TRBJ2-7

CDR3aa: CASSATDSNQPQHF
CDR3nt: TGTGCCAGCAGCGCGACAGATAGCAATCAGCCCCAGCATTTT
v_gene: TRBV7-9
d_gene: NA
abundance: NA
j_gene: TRBJ1-5

CDR3aa: CASSQGALGQDNEKLFF
CDR3nt: TGCGCCAGCAGCCAAGGTGCTCTGGGACAAGATAATGAAAAACTGTTTTTT
v_gene: TRBV4-1
d_gene: NA
abundance: once
j_gene: TRBJ1-4

CDR3aa: CASSQAHYDGRVSYEQYF
CDR3nt: TGCGCCAGCAGCCAAGCCCACTATGACGGGAGAGTATCCTACGAGCAGTACTTC
v_gene: TRBV4-1
d_gene: NA
abundance: NA
j_gene: TRBJ2-7